This T cell receptor (beta chain) was profiled in a study of early T cells in non-severe SARS-CoV-2 infection. Findings of the study overall: Anti-spike CD8 specificities were favored by VDJdb matching, whose results missed private and CD4 specificities.

Unique molecular identifiers (one per individual cDNA molecule) were attached. TCRdb redid the calling of the 5' RACE reads with MiXCR, one entry per CDR3 protein. The sample consists of approximately 56,000 distinct CDR3 sequences, about 10% of them appearing once. This CDR3 has 15 amino acids. Germline CDR1 is SEHNR and CDR2 is FQNEAQ (reference sequence). Trimming removed 5 bases from V and 2 bases from J, with 13 bases in between. This clonotype came up a few times. Antigen unknown. J is TRBJ2-1 and V is TRBV7-9; possibly TRBD2 for D (6 bases). Sequencing used whole blood. The receptor was isolated from an adult who was a healthcare worker with PCR-confirmed SARS-CoV-2 infection or an uninfected control (not recorded which). In DNA, the CDR3 is TGTGCCAGCAGCAGGGGACTGGAAACCTACAATGAGCAGTTCTTC. It encodes CASSRGLETYNEQFF.